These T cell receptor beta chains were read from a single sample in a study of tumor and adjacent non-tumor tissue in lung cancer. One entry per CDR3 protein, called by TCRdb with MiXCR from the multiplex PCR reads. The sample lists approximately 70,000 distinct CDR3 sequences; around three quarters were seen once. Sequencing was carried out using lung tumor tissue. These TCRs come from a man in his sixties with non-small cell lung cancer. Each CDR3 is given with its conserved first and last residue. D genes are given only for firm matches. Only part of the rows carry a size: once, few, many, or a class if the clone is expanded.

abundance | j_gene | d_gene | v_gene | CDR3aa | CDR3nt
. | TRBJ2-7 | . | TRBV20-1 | CCARKLTQTSYEQYF | TGCTGTGCTAGAAAACTGACACAGACCTCCTACGAGCAGTACTTC
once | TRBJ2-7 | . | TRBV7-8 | CASSLAGSYEQCF | TGTGCCAGCAGCTTGGCGGGCTCCTACGAGCAGTGCTTC
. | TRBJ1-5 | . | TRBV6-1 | CTSSELSGGQPQHF | TGTACCAGCAGCGAATTGAGCGGGGGTCAACCCCAGCATTTT
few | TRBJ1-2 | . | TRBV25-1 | CASSGDGESGGYTF | TGTGCCAGCAGTGGCGACGGTGAGTCTGGTGGCTACACTTTC
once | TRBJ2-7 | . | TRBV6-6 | CACSPTGYEQYF | TGTGCCTGCAGCCCTACCGGTTACGAGCAGTACTTC
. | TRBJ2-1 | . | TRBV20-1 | CSARDQGASYEQFF | TGTAGTGCTAGAGATCAAGGGGCTAGCTATGAGCAGTTCTTC
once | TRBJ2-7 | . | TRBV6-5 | CASSYSRRGTAEQHF | TGTGCCAGCAGTTACTCGAGGCGGGGAACGGCCGAGCAGCATTTC
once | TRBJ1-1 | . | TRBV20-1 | CSARDGYGTNEAFF | TGCAGTGCTAGAGACGGGTATGGTACCAATGAAGCTTTCTTT
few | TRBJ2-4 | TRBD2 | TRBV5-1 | CASSPGGLAKNIQYF | TGCGCCAGCAGCCCGGGGGGGCTAGCCAAAAACATTCAGTACTTC
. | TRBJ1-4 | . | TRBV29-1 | CSVDDLEGTSEKLFF | TGCAGCGTTGATGATCTAGAGGGGACGAGCGAAAAACTGTTTTTT
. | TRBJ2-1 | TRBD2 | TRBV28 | CSGSTASGRDLNEQFF | TGTTCCGGCAGTACGGCCAGCGGGAGGGATCTCAATGAGCAGTTCTTC
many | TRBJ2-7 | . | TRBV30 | CAWSVLAGAGQYF | TGTGCCTGGAGTGTACTAGCCGGGGCCGGGCAGTACTTC
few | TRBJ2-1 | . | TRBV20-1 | CSARDRVLPGYDKQFF | TGCAGTGCTAGAGATCGTGTCTTGCCCGGGTACGATAAGCAGTTCTTC
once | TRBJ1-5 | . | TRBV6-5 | CASNYSGGNRPQHF | TGTGCCAGCAATTATTCGGGGGGTAATCGGCCCCAGCATTTT
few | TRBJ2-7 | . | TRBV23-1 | CASSQVGGTYEQYF | TGCGCCAGCAGTCAAGTGGGCGGTACCTACGAGCAGTACTTC
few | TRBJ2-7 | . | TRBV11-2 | CASSLVISIYEQYF | TGTGCCAGCAGCTTAGTGATTAGTATCTACGAGCAGTACTTC
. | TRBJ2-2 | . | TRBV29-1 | CSVEKWEKTGELFF | TGCAGCGTTGAAAAGTGGGAGAAAACCGGGGAGCTGTTTTTT
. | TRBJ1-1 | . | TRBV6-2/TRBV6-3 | CASSRTGGNTEGFF | TGTGCCAGCAGCCGGACGGGGGGGAACACCGAAGGTTTCTTT
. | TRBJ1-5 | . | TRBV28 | CASGRQRGQPQHF | TGTGCCAGCGGCCGACAACGGGGGCAGCCCCAGCATTTT
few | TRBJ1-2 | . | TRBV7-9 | CASSLAEGQTYGYTF | TGTGCCAGCAGCTTAGCGGAGGGGCAGACCTATGGCTACACCTTC
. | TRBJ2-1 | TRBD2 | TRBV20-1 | CNIRTVAGGHHEPFF | TGCAATATCAGAACTGTAGCGGGAGGGCACCATGAGCCGTTCTTC
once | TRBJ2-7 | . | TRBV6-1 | CAGSENHEQYF | TGTGCCGGCAGTGAAAATCACGAGCAGTACTTC
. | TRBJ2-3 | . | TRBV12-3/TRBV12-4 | CARSLVLCADTQYF | TGTGCCAGAAGTTTAGTCCTGTGTGCAGATACGCAGTATTTT
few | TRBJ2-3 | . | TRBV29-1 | CSVGERVADTQCF | TGCAGCGTCGGAGAGCGGGTTGCTGATACGCAGTGTTTT
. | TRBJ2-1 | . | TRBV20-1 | CSAGSVTTYNEQFF | TGCAGTGCTGGTAGCGTGACTACATACAATGAGCAGTTCTTC
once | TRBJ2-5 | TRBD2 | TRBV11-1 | CAGSSGLAVGETQYF | TGTGCCGGCAGCTCGGGACTAGCTGTGGGGGAGACCCAGTACTTC
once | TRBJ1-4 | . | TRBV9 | CVSSPGPVNEKLFF | TGTGTCAGCAGCCCCGGACCGGTTAATGAAAAACTGTTTTTT
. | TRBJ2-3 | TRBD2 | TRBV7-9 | CARSSGLAVSTDTQYF | TGTGCCAGGAGCTCGGGACTAGCTGTGAGCACAGATACGCAGTATTTT
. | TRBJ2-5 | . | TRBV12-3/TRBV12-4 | CASRISGVETHYF | TGTGCCAGCAGGATATCGGGAGTGGAGACCCACTACTTC
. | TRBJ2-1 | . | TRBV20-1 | CSARPLQEVTYNVQFF | TGCAGTGCTAGACCCCTGCAGGAGGTTACCTACAATGTGCAGTTCTTC
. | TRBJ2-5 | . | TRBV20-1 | CSARGGHKTQYF | TGCAGTGCTAGAGGTGGCCACAAGACCCAGTACTTC
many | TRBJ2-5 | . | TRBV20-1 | CSAQPGGETQYF | TGCAGTGCGCAGCCAGGGGGGGAGACCCAGTACTTC
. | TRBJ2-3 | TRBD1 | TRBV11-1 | CTSSRGTGATFATQYF | TGTACCAGCAGCCGCGGGACAGGGGCCACCTTTGCTACGCAGTATTTT
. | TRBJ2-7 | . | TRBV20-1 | CSARKGQAGGREQYF | TGCAGTGCTAGAAAAGGACAGGCGGGAGGAAGAGAGCAGTACTTC
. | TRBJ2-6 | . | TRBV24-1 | CATVPNKESGANVLTF | TGTGCCACAGTGCCGAACAAGGAGTCTGGGGCCAACGTTCTGACTTTC
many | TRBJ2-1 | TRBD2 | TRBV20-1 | CSARLTSGGSGEQFF | TGCAGTGCTAGGCTGACTAGCGGGGGCTCGGGTGAGCAGTTCTTC
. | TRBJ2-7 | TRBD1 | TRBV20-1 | CNTRDAGGEQYF | TGCAATACTAGAGATGCAGGGGGCGAGCAGTACTTC
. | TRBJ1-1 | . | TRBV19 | CASIETVGTEAFF | TGTGCCAGTATTGAAACCGTAGGCACTGAAGCTTTCTTT
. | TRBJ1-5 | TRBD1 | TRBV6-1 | CASSAGDRGLNQPQHF | TGTGCCAGTAGTGCAGGGGACAGGGGGCTCAATCAGCCCCAGCATTTT
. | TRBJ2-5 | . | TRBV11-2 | CVSSAYRAQETQYF | TGTGTCAGCAGCGCATACAGGGCACAAGAGACCCAGTACTTC
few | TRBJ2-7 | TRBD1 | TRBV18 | CASSPPDRREQYF | TGTGCCAGCTCACCCCCGGACAGGAGAGAGCAGTACTTC
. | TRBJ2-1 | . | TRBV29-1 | CSVYLVIEQLF | TGTAGCGTTTACCTAGTCATTGAGCAGCTCTTC